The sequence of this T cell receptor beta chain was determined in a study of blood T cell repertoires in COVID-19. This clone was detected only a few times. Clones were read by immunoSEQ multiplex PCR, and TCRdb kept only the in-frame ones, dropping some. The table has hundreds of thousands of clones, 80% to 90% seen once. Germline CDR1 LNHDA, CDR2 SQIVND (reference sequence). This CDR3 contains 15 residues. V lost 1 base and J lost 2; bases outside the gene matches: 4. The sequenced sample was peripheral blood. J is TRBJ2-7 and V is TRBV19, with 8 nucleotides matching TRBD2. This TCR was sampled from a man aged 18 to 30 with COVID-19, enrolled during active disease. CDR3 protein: CASSIGGGRTYEQYF. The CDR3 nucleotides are TGTGCCAGTAGTATAGGTGGCGGGAGGACCTACGAGCAGTACTTC. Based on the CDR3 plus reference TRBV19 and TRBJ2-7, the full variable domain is DGGITQSPKYLFRKEGQNVTLSCEQNLNHDAMYWYRQDPGQGLRLIYYSQIVNDFQKGDIAEGYSVSREKKESFPLTVTSAQKNPTAFYLCASSIGGGRTYEQYFGPGTRLTVT.